The 27 T cell receptor beta chains below come from one sample, sequenced in a study of T cells after somatic rescue of genetic block. Clones were read by immunoSEQ multiplex PCR, and TCRdb kept only the in-frame ones, dropping some. The table shows approximately 10,000 clones, with approximately 74% occurring only once. The sample consisted of peripheral blood mononuclear cells (PBMCs). These receptors were obtained from a boy between 5 and 17 years old.

The chain carries TRBV18 and TRBJ2-3; TRBD2 agrees at 8 bases. Germline V gives CDR1 KGHSH, CDR2 LQKENI. With 1 base clipped from V and 3 bases from J, the junction kept 6 bases outside the gene matches. The length of the CDR3 is 16 residues. The CDR3 loop reads CASSPLSGSATDTQYF. DNA for the CDR3: TGTGCCAGCTCACCACTGAGCGGGAGTGCAACAGATACGCAGTATTTT.

This clone is classed as large. V gene TRBV28 combines with J gene TRBJ1-2; 8 positions match TRBD1. V was clipped by 2 bases and J by 2 bases; unmatched bases: 7. The CDR3 has 16 amino acids. CDR1 MDHEN and CDR2 SYDVKM come from the germline V gene. CDR3 nucleotides: TGTGCCAGCAGTTTAAACAGGGGGAATTGGAACTATGGCTACACCTTC. Its protein is CASSLNRGNWNYGYTF.

The sample holds a few counts of this clone. The chain carries TRBV27 and TRBJ1-6, with TRBD1 matching over 11 bases. This CDR3 region has 14 residues. The germline CDR1 and CDR2 sequences are MNHEY and SMNVEV (reference sequence). The ends lost 8 bases at V and 7 bases at J; junction bases unmatched: 4. CDR3 sequence reads: CASGWTGGNSPLHF. In DNA, the CDR3 is TGTGCCAGCGGCTGGACAGGGGGCAATTCACCCCTCCACTTT.

Comments on this clone: No DNA is shown, since the ends of the CDR3 on it are uncertain; the CDR3 is the one TCRdb lists. V gene TRBV12-1 combines with J gene TRBJ2-1; the table's D call, TRBD2, has no DNA check behind it. TRBV12-1 is a pseudogene segment. The CDR3 has 19 residues if both end residues are counted. The CDR3 here is CASSFRSVAGGSSYNEQFF.

The chain recombines TRBV7-9 with TRBJ2-7; TRBD1 matches at 10 bases. CDR1 is SEHNR, CDR2 FQNEAQ, per germline (reference sequence). V lost 2 bases to trimming and J lost 9 bases; unmatched junction nucleotides: 10. The CDR3 is 15 residues long. The CDR3 spells CASSLTKDRGRVQYF. Written as DNA, the CDR3 is TGTGCCAGCAGCTTAACGAAAGACAGGGGGCGCGTGCAGTACTTC.

A few counts support this clone. V is TRBV4-3 and J is TRBJ2-7; possible D gene TRBD2, 5 bases. CDR3 size: 15 residues. Trimming shortened V by 0 bases and J by 4 bases, and 13 bases separated the two germline ends. The germline CDR1 and CDR2 sequences are LGHNA and YSLEER. The CDR3 reads CASSQEDVPGYEQYF. The CDR3 DNA reads as TGCGCCAGCAGCCAAGAGGACGTCCCGGGGTACGAGCAGTACTTC.

V and J are TRBV5-1 and TRBJ2-5; D remains ambiguous. Per germline, CDR1 SGHRS and CDR2 YFSETQ. CDR3 length equals 12 residues. V lost 2 bases, J lost 1 base, and 3 bases lay in between. The CDR3 reads CASSFGQETQYF. DNA for the CDR3: TGCGCCAGCAGCTTCGGCCAAGAGACCCAGTACTTC.

V gene TRBV29-1 combines with J gene TRBJ1-2, with 9 bases identical to TRBD1. The length of the CDR3 is 14 residues. V was clipped by 6 bases and J by 7 bases; unmatched bases: 12. Per germline, CDR1 SQVTM and CDR2 ANQGSEA. The CDR3 sequence is CSVLADRGSGGYTF. The DNA of the CDR3 is TGCAGCGTCCTTGCTGACAGGGGGAGTGGTGGCTACACCTTC.

The rearrangement links TRBV11-2 to TRBJ1-1; D remains ambiguous. The germline V and J ends were trimmed by 5 bases and 3 bases, with 13 bases remaining between them. Germline V gives CDR1 SGHAT, CDR2 FQNNGV. There are 14 residues in the CDR3. The CDR3 is CASSEPYYHTEAFF. The CDR3 DNA follows: TGTGCCAGCAGCGAGCCCTATTACCACACTGAAGCTTTCTTT.

This clone was recorded a few times. J is TRBJ1-5 and V is TRBV6-6; D perhaps matches TRBD1 (5 bases). Trimming took off 6 bases at V and 4 bases at J, with 19 bases between the two ends. Germline CDR1 is MNHNY and CDR2 is SVGAGI (reference sequence). CDR3 length: 16 residues. The CDR3: CASSTERGSENQPQHF. Here the CDR3 DNA reads TGTGCCAGCAGCACGGAGCGGGGGTCAGAGAATCAGCCCCAGCATTTT.

This clone appeared a few times. The J gene is TRBJ2-7, the V gene TRBV29-1; 7 bases map to TRBD1. Germline trimming cut 1 base from V and 2 bases from J; bases unmatched to any gene: 17. Germline CDR1 SQVTM, CDR2 ANQGSEA. The CDR3 sequence is 18 residues long. The CDR3 spells CSVEAPGGARERAYEQYF. Here the CDR3 DNA reads TGCAGCGTTGAAGCCCCAGGGGGTGCCAGGGAAAGGGCCTACGAGCAGTACTTC.

CDR3 amino acids: CASSMARQGTNPDQPQHF. CDR3 bases: TGTGCCAGTAGTATGGCCCGCCAGGGAACGAACCCGGATCAGCCCCAGCATTTT. The chain couples TRBV19 to TRBJ1-5; D may be TRBD1 (5 bases). CDR3 size: 18 residues. In germline, CDR1 is LNHDA, CDR2 SQIVND (reference sequence). V was pared by 3 bases and J by 5 bases, with 23 bases between.

The genes are TRBV2 and TRBJ1-2; D is possibly TRBD1 (5 bases). This CDR3 comprises 14 residues. V lost 2 bases to trimming and J lost 2 bases, with 9 bases between them. Germline V lookup: CDR1 SNHLY, CDR2 FYNNEI. The CDR3: CASSEWGLNYGYTF. CDR3 nucleotides: TGTGCCAGCAGTGAATGGGGGTTAAACTATGGCTACACCTTC.

This clone was recorded once. J is TRBJ2-1 and V is TRBV6-1; the D is unclear. V was trimmed by 8 bases and J by 2 bases, leaving 13 bases between them. The germline V gene encodes CDR1 MNHNS and CDR2 SASEGT. The CDR3 extends over 14 amino acids. CDR3 amino acids: CASDGTLPYNEQFF. CDR3 DNA sequence: TGTGCCAGCGACGGCACCCTTCCCTACAATGAGCAGTTCTTC.

CDR3 in amino acids: CASSLSHGSYEQYF. Written as DNA, the CDR3 is TGTGCCAGCAGCTTAAGCCACGGCTCCTACGAGCAGTACTTC. The J gene is TRBJ2-7, the V gene TRBV7-3; D gene unclear. CDR1 and CDR2 from the germline V gene are SGHTA and FQGTGA. V was clipped by 1 base and J by 0 bases, with 7 bases between them. This CDR3 comprises 14 residues.

The CDR3 nucleotides are TGCGCCAGCAGCTACACACCCACTAATGAAAAACTGTTTTTT. Translation: CASSYTPTNEKLFF. This sequence joins TRBV5-1 and TRBJ1-4; D unclear. This CDR3 comprises 14 residues. Germline V gene sequence: CDR1 SGHRS, CDR2 YFSETQ. Between the trimmed V and J ends, which lost 3 bases and 2 bases, there was a span of 8 bases.

J is TRBJ2-7 and V is TRBV29-1; D may be TRBD2 (5 bases). The germline V gene has CDR1 SQVTM and CDR2 ANQGSEA. V dropped 3 bases and J dropped 4 bases, with 10 bases sitting between them. This CDR3 comprises 12 residues. The CDR3 reads CSVEVKRYEQYF. CDR3 nucleotides: TGCAGCGTTGAGGTGAAGCGGTACGAGCAGTACTTC.

The chain links TRBV6-5 to TRBJ2-4, with 10 bases identical to TRBD1. The germline V gene has CDR1 MNHEY and CDR2 SVGAGI. V trimming: 0 bases; J trimming: 6 bases; junction bases outside the gene matches: 2. This CDR3 spans 15 amino acids. In DNA form, the CDR3 reads TGTGCCAGCAGTTACTCGGGACAGGGGACAAACATTCAGTACTTC. Protein product: CASSYSGQGTNIQYF.

This clone was detected only a few times. J is TRBJ1-1 and V is TRBV5-5; D uncertain. V was trimmed by 0 bases and J by 2 bases, leaving 8 bases between them. Germline-derived CDR1 and CDR2 are SGHKS and YYEKEE (reference sequence). The CDR3 runs 14 residues. CDR3 nucleotide sequence: TGTGCCAGCAGCTTGGCTGGTGGAAACACTGAAGCTTTCTTT. Its translation: CASSLAGGNTEAFF.

V and J are TRBV11-2 and TRBJ2-7; D gene ambiguous. The germline V gene encodes CDR1 SGHAT and CDR2 FQNNGV. This CDR3 has 13 residues. V gave up 1 base and J gave up 3 bases, with 7 bases separating them. CDR3 coding DNA: TGTGCCAGCAGCTTAGTATTGTACTACGAGCAGTACTTC. It translates to CASSLVLYYEQYF.

V usage is TRBV27 and J usage is TRBJ1-5; 7 positions match TRBD1. The CDR3 consists of 14 residues. Trimming removed 6 bases from V and 6 bases from J; junction bases left unmatched: 8. Germline CDR1 MNHEY, CDR2 SMNVEV (reference sequence). The CDR3 nucleotides read TGTGCCAGCAGGGGCAGGGGGGAGGGTCAGCCCCAGCATTTT. It translates to CASRGRGEGQPQHF.

This clone was seen only once. The chain joins TRBV6-1 to TRBJ2-7; 7 nucleotides align to TRBD1. The V gene's germline CDR1 is MNHNS and CDR2 SASEGT. The length of the CDR3 is 14 residues. After removal of 4 bases from V and 2 bases from J, the junction contained 5 bases not matched to a gene. CDR3 nucleotide sequence: TGTGCCAGCAGTGTGGGACAGTCTCCCTACGAGCAGTACTTC. Its translation is CASSVGQSPYEQYF.

V is TRBV19 and J is TRBJ1-5; 10 bases fit TRBD1. The CDR3 covers 17 residues. V lost 5 bases, J lost 1 base, and 8 bases stayed unmatched. The germline gives CDR1 LNHDA, CDR2 SQIVND (reference sequence). CDR3 in DNA: TGTGCCAGTAGTCGACAGGGGGCCTTGTCGAGCAATCAGCCCCAGCATTTT. It codes for CASSRQGALSSNQPQHF. The full variable domain, in which reference TRBV19 and TRBJ1-5 provide the parts outside the CDR3, is DGGITQSPKYLFRKEGQNVTLSCEQNLNHDAMYWYRQDPGQGLRLIYYSQIVNDFQKGDIAEGYSVSREKKESFPLTVTSAQKNPTAFYLCASSRQGALSSNQPQHFGDGTRLSIL.

This clone was found a few times. The V gene is TRBV2, the J gene TRBJ1-6, with D hard to call. Trimming left V 7 bases short and J 0 bases short, with 10 bases between. Germline V lookup: CDR1 SNHLY, CDR2 FYNNEI. The CDR3 totals 15 residues. Here the CDR3 reads CASNPRSSYNSPLHF. The CDR3 bases are TGTGCCAGCAATCCCCGGAGCTCCTATAATTCACCCCTCCACTTT.

The V call is TRBV10-3, the J call TRBJ2-7, with unresolved D. Germline V gene data show CDR1 as ENHRY and CDR2 as SYGVKD. The CDR3 totals 12 residues. With 2 bases removed from V and 6 bases from J, the gap between germline ends came to 8 bases. DNA of the CDR3: TGTGCCATCAGTGAGGGCCCACTCGAGCAGTACTTC. It is translated as CAISEGPLEQYF.

V and J are TRBV6-1 and TRBJ2-5, with D tentatively TRBD1 (7 bases). The end of the DNA aligns better with TRBJ2-7, so the J call may be wrong. Germline loops: CDR1 MNHNS, CDR2 SASEGT. The CDR3 length is 15 residues. For the CDR3, the DNA is TGTGCCAGCAGTGAATGGGGGGACAGCTCCTACGAGCAGTACTTC. This sequence encodes CASSEWGDSSYEQYF.

The CDR3 spells CASSFQDTGELFF. CDR3 nucleotide sequence: TGTGCCAGCAGTTTCCAGGACACCGGGGAGCTGTTTTTT. This rearrangement joins TRBV27 to TRBJ2-2; no clear D gene. The CDR3 runs to 13 residues. CDR1 and CDR2 (germline): MNHEY, SMNVEV (reference sequence). V was pared by 3 bases and J by 3 bases, with 5 bases between.